This paragraph covers one TCR beta chain sequence. Its cognate antigen is unknown. TCRdb called the reads again in MiXCR, with one record for every CDR3 protein. The sample carries fewer than 200,000 distinct CDR3 sequences, approximately 15% recorded once. This sample was included in a study of T cell repertoires in cytomegalovirus infection. Findings and limits, study-wide: CMV-specific TCR beta clonotypes restricted by HLA-C dominated the ex vivo response. People with CMV and the relevant HLA were identified by cumulative public TCR beta family frequency.

The specimen sequenced was PBMCs. The clonotype originates from a human donor in good health (CMV status not recorded). Some clones in this sample may be carry-over from other donors' samples.

Here the CDR3 reads CSVQPTGDTQYF. The CDR3 bases are TGCAGCGTTCAGCCTACCGGAGATACGCAGTATTTT. The chain employs TRBV29-1 and TRBJ2-3; D not certain. Germline values: CDR1 SQVTM, CDR2 ANQGSEA. Trimming removed 5 bases at V and 5 bases at J, with 11 bases between. The CDR3 is made up of 12 amino acids.